The 22 T cell receptor beta chains in this list originate from one sample, sequenced in a study of technical replicates of blood from a handful of donors. Generated by immunoSEQ multiplex PCR, the TCRdb table keeps only in-frame clones and is missing some. Of about 79,000 clones listed, under 95% are singletons. Source material: T cells isolated from PBMCs. All receptors come from a human donor in good health.

The J gene is TRBJ1-1, the V gene TRBV10-3, with TRBD1 identical over 8 bases. The V gene end was trimmed by 8 bases and the J gene end by 1 base; junction bases not matched to a gene: 3. Germline CDR1 reads ENHRY; CDR2 reads SYGVKD. This CDR3 spans 13 amino acids. This chain's CDR3 is CAILGQGNTEAFF. In DNA, the CDR3 is TGTGCCATCCTTGGACAGGGGAACACTGAAGCTTTCTTT.

The chain recombines TRBV13 with TRBJ2-1; 10 positions agree with TRBD1. V trimming: 4 bases; J trimming: 7 bases; junction bases outside the gene matches: 10. CDR1 and CDR2 from the germline V gene are PRHDT and FYEKMQ (reference sequence). The CDR3 loop spans 16 amino acids. CDR3 coding DNA: TGTGCCAGCAGCTGGACTGGGACAGGGGTACGGAATGAGCAGTTCTTC. Encoded protein: CASSWTGTGVRNEQFF.

The chain has TRBV19 and TRBJ1-2, with 7 bases identical to TRBD1. With 6 bases clipped from V and 6 bases from J, the junction kept 10 bases outside the gene matches. The V gene's germline CDR1 is LNHDA and CDR2 SQIVND (reference sequence). The CDR3 is 14 amino acids. The CDR3 here is CASRPYRDSDGYTF. The DNA of the CDR3 is TGTGCCAGTAGACCATACCGGGACAGCGATGGCTACACCTTC. The full variable domain, with the rest looked up from reference TRBV19 and TRBJ1-2, is DGGITQSPKYLFRKEGQNVTLSCEQNLNHDAMYWYRQDPGQGLRLIYYSQIVNDFQKGDIAEGYSVSREKKESFPLTVTSAQKNPTAFYLCASRPYRDSDGYTFGSGTRLTVV.

The chain couples TRBV5-1 to TRBJ2-3, with TRBD1 matching 10 bases. Germline loops: CDR1 SGHRS, CDR2 YFSETQ. Trimming at V came to 7 bases and at J to 3 bases, leaving 8 bases not matched to a gene. This CDR3 is 15 amino acids long. CDR3 loop: CASVRGTGVTDTQYF. DNA for the CDR3: TGCGCCAGCGTCCGCGGGACAGGGGTTACAGATACGCAGTATTTT.

The V call is TRBV5-1, the J call TRBJ2-7, with 8 bases lining up with TRBD1. There are 16 residues in the CDR3. Germline CDR1 reads SGHRS; CDR2 reads YFSETQ. Losses at the gene ends were 4 bases for V and 7 bases for J; bases not matched to a gene: 16. The CDR3 coding sequence is TGCGCCAGCAGCAGAGACGGACAGGGCGGAGGAGCAGAGCAGTACTTC. Protein product: CASSRDGQGGGAEQYF.

The chain uses TRBV9 and TRBJ2-7; tentative D call: TRBD2 (6 bases). Germline V gene sequence: CDR1 SGDLS, CDR2 YYNGEE. V was trimmed by 3 bases and J by 2 bases, leaving 12 bases between them. The length of the CDR3 is 14 residues. CDR3 in DNA: TGTGCCAGCAGCGCGGGACTCCTCACCTACGAGCAGTACTTC. Protein sequence: CASSAGLLTYEQYF. Combining the CDR3 with reference TRBV9 and TRBJ2-7 gives the whole variable domain DSGVTQTPKHLITATGQRVTLRCSPRSGDLSVYWYQQSLDQGLQFLIQYYNGEERAKGNILERFSAQQFPDLHSELNLSSLELGDSALYFCASSAGLLTYEQYFGPGTRLTVT.

The rearrangement joins TRBV7-8 to TRBJ2-5; possibly TRBD2 for D (5 bases). Trimming took off 5 bases at V and 4 bases at J, with 11 bases between the two ends. Per germline, CDR1 SGHVS and CDR2 FQNEAQ. The CDR3 has 13 amino acids. The CDR3 sequence: CASSHEAGETQYF. For the CDR3, the DNA is TGTGCCAGCAGCCACGAGGCGGGAGAGACCCAGTACTTC.

This clone appeared once. The J gene is TRBJ1-3, the V gene TRBV11-3; D uncertain. The germline V and J ends were trimmed by 1 base and 0 bases, with 10 bases remaining between them. In germline, CDR1 is SGHNT, CDR2 YENEEA. The CDR3 spans 16 residues. The CDR3 spells CASSLGYGDSGNTIYF. In DNA, the CDR3 is TGTGCCAGCAGCTTAGGATACGGGGACTCTGGAAACACCATATATTTT.

The CDR3 DNA is TGTGCCAGCAGTTCGCTATCGACAGGCACAGATACGCAGTATTTT. This codes for CASSSLSTGTDTQYF. The chain carries TRBV28 and TRBJ2-3; possible D gene TRBD1, 5 bases. The germline CDR1 and CDR2 sequences are MDHEN and SYDVKM. Between the trimmed V and J ends, which lost 4 bases and 1 base, there was a span of 12 bases. This CDR3 has 15 amino acids. Based on the CDR3 plus reference TRBV28 and TRBJ2-3, the full variable domain is DVKVTQSSRYLVKRTGEKVFLECVQDMDHENMFWYRQDPGLGLRLIYFSYDVKMKEKGDIPEGYSVSREKKERFSLILESASTNQTSMYLCASSSLSTGTDTQYFGPGTRLTVL.

The chain has TRBV12-5 and TRBJ1-1; 9 bases are a match to TRBD1. Trimming removed 0 bases from V and 3 bases from J; junction bases left unmatched: 8. CDR1 LGHNT and CDR2 FRNRAP come from the germline V gene. CDR3 length equals 17 residues. The CDR3 DNA follows: TGTGCTAGTGGTTTGGTAAGGACAGGGGAGGTTGACACTGAAGCTTTCTTT. This gives the protein CASGLVRTGEVDTEAFF.

The chain links TRBV7-8 to TRBJ1-1, with D possibly TRBD1 on 5 matching bases. The CDR3 is made up of 18 amino acids. V was cut by 2 bases and J by 4 bases, with 23 bases left in between. CDR1 SGHVS and CDR2 FQNEAQ come from the germline V gene. The CDR3 reads CASSLRSRGGEQATEAFF. In DNA form, the CDR3 reads TGTGCCAGCAGCTTAAGGAGTCGGGGAGGCGAACAGGCCACTGAAGCTTTCTTT. The entire variable domain, with the rest obtained from reference TRBV7-8 and TRBJ1-1, is as follows: GAGVSQSPRYKVAKRGQDVALRCDPISGHVSLFWYQQALGQGPEFLTYFQNEAQLDKSGLPSDRFFAERPEGSVSTLKIQRTQQEDSAVYLCASSLRSRGGEQATEAFFGQGTRLTVV.

The gene calls are TRBV10-1 and TRBJ1-5; D call uncertain. The CDR3 is made up of 13 amino acids. With 6 bases removed from V and 6 bases from J, the gap between germline ends came to 12 bases. Per the germline V gene, CDR1 is WNHNN and CDR2 is SYGVQD (reference sequence). CDR3 loop: CASSPDLGQPQHF. The CDR3 DNA reads as TGCGCCAGCAGCCCCGACTTAGGTCAGCCCCAGCATTTT.

This chain uses TRBV6-5 with TRBJ1-2; no definite D call. The CDR3 loop spans 13 amino acids. Germline loops: CDR1 MNHEY, CDR2 SVGAGI. Trimming left V 1 base short and J 6 bases short, with 9 bases between. The CDR3 is CASSYYRQDGYTF. CDR3 nucleotides: TGTGCCAGCAGTTACTATCGGCAGGATGGCTACACCTTC.

The chain has TRBV29-1 and TRBJ2-1; possible D gene TRBD1, 6 bases. CDR3 size: 15 residues. V lost 0 bases, J lost 4 bases, and 13 bases lay in between. Germline CDR1 is SQVTM and CDR2 is ANQGSEA. In nucleotides, the CDR3 is TGCAGCGTTGAAGATCTTCAGGGGCAGTACAATGAGCAGTTCTTC. Translation: CSVEDLQGQYNEQFF.

This clone was seen a single time. The chain has TRBV10-2 and TRBJ2-2; 8 bases line up with TRBD2. This CDR3 contains 14 residues. Trimming took 4 bases from V and 7 from J; bases not matched to a gene: 5. CDR1 and CDR2 (germline): WSHSY, SAAADI. The CDR3 sequence is CASSVGGAHGELFF. DNA of the CDR3: TGCGCCAGCAGTGTCGGGGGGGCCCACGGGGAGCTGTTTTTT.

The gene calls are TRBV15 and TRBJ2-7, with TRBD1 identical over 8 bases. The CDR3 extends over 17 amino acids. CDR1 LNHNV and CDR2 YYDKDF come from the germline V gene (reference sequence). The V segment lost 7 bases and the J segment 5 bases; nucleotides outside the gene matches: 19. The CDR3 nucleotides read TGTGCCACCACCAAAGTTTTTGAGGTGACAGGGGACCACGAGCAGTACTTC. Its translation is CATTKVFEVTGDHEQYF.

The chain is built from TRBV7-9 and TRBJ2-1; no firm D call. The CDR3 is made up of 11 amino acids. Germline CDR1 is SEHNR and CDR2 is FQNEAQ (reference sequence). Trimming took off 7 bases at V and 7 bases at J, with 8 bases between the two ends. CDR3 region: CASTRVNEQFF. DNA of the CDR3: TGTGCCAGCACCCGAGTAAATGAGCAGTTCTTC.

V and J are TRBV4-1 and TRBJ1-5, with TRBD1 matching over 7 bases. This CDR3 is 14 amino acids long. With 2 bases clipped from V and 7 bases from J, the junction kept 5 bases outside the gene matches. From germline, CDR1 is MGHRA and CDR2 YSYEKL. CDR3 protein: CASSQTGVDQPQHF. CDR3 nucleotides: TGCGCCAGCAGCCAAACAGGGGTCGACCAGCCCCAGCATTTT.

The V gene is TRBV10-1, the J gene TRBJ2-1, with 7 bases aligning to TRBD2. The CDR3 is 15 residues long. Germline lookup yields CDR1 WNHNN and CDR2 SYGVQD (reference sequence). V lost 3 bases and J lost 7; bases outside the gene matches: 9. CDR3: CASSDQRGSKNEQFF. CDR3 nucleotides: TGCGCCAGCAGTGATCAGCGGGGTAGTAAGAATGAGCAGTTCTTC.

This clone has a single count. The chain employs TRBV10-1 and TRBJ2-1; 12 nucleotides align to TRBD2. The V and J ends lost 2 bases and 0 bases, in that order; junction bases with no gene match: 5. Germline lookup yields CDR1 WNHNN and CDR2 SYGVQD (reference sequence). The CDR3 has 18 amino acids. Here the CDR3 DNA reads TGCGCCAGCAGTGAGGGACTAGCGGGGTTAAGCTCCTACAATGAGCAGTTCTTC. Translation gives CASSEGLAGLSSYNEQFF.

This chain joins TRBV14 and TRBJ1-1; D remains ambiguous. Trimming pared 0 bases from V and 8 bases from J, leaving 10 bases between. The CDR3 spans 13 residues. The germline CDR1 and CDR2 sequences are SGHDN and FVKESK. The CDR3 sequence is CASSQEGRQEAFF. The CDR3 nucleotides read TGTGCCAGCAGCCAAGAAGGGAGACAAGAAGCTTTCTTT.

The chain recombines TRBV7-6 with TRBJ2-1; D possibly corresponds to TRBD2 (5 bases). Germline assignment: CDR1 SGHVS and CDR2 FNYEAQ. V dropped 4 bases and J dropped 4 bases, with 8 bases sitting between them. This CDR3 comprises 13 residues. Here the CDR3 reads CASSSERYNEQFF. Written as DNA, the CDR3 is TGTGCCAGCAGCTCTGAGCGGTACAATGAGCAGTTCTTC.